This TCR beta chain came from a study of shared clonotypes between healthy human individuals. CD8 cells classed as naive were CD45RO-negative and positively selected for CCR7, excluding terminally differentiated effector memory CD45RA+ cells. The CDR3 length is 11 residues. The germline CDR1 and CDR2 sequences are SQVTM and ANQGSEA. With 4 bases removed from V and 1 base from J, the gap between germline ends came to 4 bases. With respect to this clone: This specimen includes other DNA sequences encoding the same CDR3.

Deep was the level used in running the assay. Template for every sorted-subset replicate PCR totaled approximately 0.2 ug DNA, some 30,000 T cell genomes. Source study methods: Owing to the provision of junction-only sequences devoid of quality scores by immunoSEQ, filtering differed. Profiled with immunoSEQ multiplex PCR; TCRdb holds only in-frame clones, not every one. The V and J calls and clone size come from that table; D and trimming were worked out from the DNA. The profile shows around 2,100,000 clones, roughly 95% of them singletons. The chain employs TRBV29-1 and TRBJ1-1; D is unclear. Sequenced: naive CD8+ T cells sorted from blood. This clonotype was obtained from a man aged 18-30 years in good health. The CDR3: CSVVANTEAFF. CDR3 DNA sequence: TGCAGCGTTGTAGCGAACACTGAAGCTTTCTTT. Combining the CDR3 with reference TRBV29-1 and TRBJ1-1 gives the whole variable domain SAVISQKPSRDICQRGTSLTIQCQVDSQVTMMFWYRQQPGQSLTLIATANQGSEATYESGFVIDKFPISRPNLTFSTLTVSNMSPEDSSIYLCSVVANTEAFFGQGTRLTVV.